These 17 T cell receptor beta chains were all obtained from the same sample, sequenced in a study of beta chain features in type 1 diabetes. Every isolated RNA sample was fully reverse transcribed, so sequencing captured expressed TCRB transcripts. Measured with immunoSEQ multiplex PCR; TCRdb has only the in-frame clones, and not every one. The table shows about 240,000 clones, with 25% to 30% occurring only once. Input material: central memory CD4+ T cells from blood. All receptors come from a man aged 30-40 years in good health.

This sequence joins TRBV10-3 and TRBJ1-1, with 8 positions matching TRBD1. Germline loops: CDR1 ENHRY, CDR2 SYGVKD. The CDR3 is made up of 14 amino acids. The trim removed 3 bases at V and 4 bases at J, leaving 4 bases unmatched. This CDR3 reads CAISESGQVTEAFF. The CDR3 DNA sequence: TGTGCCATCAGTGAATCGGGACAGGTCACTGAAGCTTTCTTT.

CDR3 bases: TGTGCCAGCAGCTTAGAGGGGTACTCCTACGAGCAGTACTTC. This translates into CASSLEGYSYEQYF. V is TRBV11-2 and J is TRBJ2-7; D gene unclear. Germline V CDR1 and CDR2: SGHAT, FQNNGV. This CDR3 has 14 residues. The V gene lost 0 bases and the J gene lost 0 bases, with 6 bases spanning the gap.

V and J are TRBV28 and TRBJ2-5, with TRBD2 identical over 14 bases. V shed 6 bases, J shed 5 bases, and the junction held 5 bases outside the gene matches. CDR3 size: 15 residues. Germline V CDR1 and CDR2: MDHEN, SYDVKM. The CDR3 spells CASSSGLAGEETQYF. The DNA of the CDR3 is TGTGCCAGCAGCTCGGGACTAGCGGGAGAGGAGACCCAGTACTTC.

The chain recombines TRBV7-2 with TRBJ2-5; possible D gene TRBD1, 6 bases. The DNA end is a closer match to TRBJ2-7, so the J assignment may be wrong. Germline V gene lookup returns CDR1 SGHTA and CDR2 FQGNSA. The CDR3 extends over 13 amino acids. For the CDR3, the DNA is TGTGCCAGCAGCTATGACAGGTCCTACGAGCAGTACTTC. This codes for CASSYDRSYEQYF.

This chain connects TRBV29-1 to TRBJ2-5; 8 nucleotides match TRBD1. There are 11 residues in the CDR3. The trim removed 6 bases at V and 5 bases at J, leaving 2 bases unmatched. Germline loops: CDR1 SQVTM, CDR2 ANQGSEA. The CDR3 sequence is CSVRDRETQYF. The CDR3 DNA follows: TGCAGCGTGAGGGACAGGGAGACCCAGTACTTC.

In its sample, this clone was seen a few times. The chain recombines TRBV4-3 with TRBJ2-2, with D perhaps matching TRBD2 (5 bases). The CDR3 length is 15 residues. V gave up 1 base and J gave up 5 bases, with 11 bases separating them. Germline CDR1 reads LGHNA; CDR2 reads YSLEER. The CDR3 bases are TGCGCCAGCAGCCAAGTAGGCGCGGGTACCGGGGAGCTGTTTTTT. Its translation is CASSQVGAGTGELFF.

The chain links TRBV30 to TRBJ1-2, with D perhaps TRBD1 (5 bases). There are 13 residues in the CDR3. Looked up from germline, CDR1 is GTSNPN and CDR2 is SVGIG (reference sequence). V lost 2 bases, J lost 6 bases, and 13 bases lay in between. For the CDR3, the DNA is TGTGCCTGGAGTACATCAAGGGGAAATGGCTACACCTTC. The encoded protein is CAWSTSRGNGYTF.

This clone appeared a few times. This chain connects TRBV4-3 to TRBJ2-2; the D is unclear. Per germline, CDR1 LGHNA and CDR2 YSLEER. V was clipped by 1 base and J by 8 bases, with 8 bases between them. This CDR3 contains 13 residues. The DNA for the CDR3 is TGCGCCAGCAGCCAAGGGGAAGGTGGGGAGCTGTTTTTT. The encoded protein is CASSQGEGGELFF.

The chain couples TRBV5-4 to TRBJ2-5, with 7 bases aligning to TRBD2. From germline, CDR1 is SGHNT and CDR2 YYREEE (reference sequence). The CDR3 is 15 residues long. Unmatched junction bases numbered 5, after V lost 2 bases and J lost 1 base. CDR3 DNA sequence: TGTGCCAGCAGCTTCCCCGGGACTATCCAAGAGACCCAGTACTTC. It codes for CASSFPGTIQETQYF.

This clone was observed a few times. The rearrangement joins TRBV27 to TRBJ2-2; D may match TRBD1 or TRBD2 (7 bases each). Per the germline V gene, CDR1 is MNHEY and CDR2 is SMNVEV (reference sequence). This CDR3 spans 14 amino acids. The germline V and J ends were trimmed by 7 bases and 5 bases, with 14 bases remaining between them. The CDR3 protein is CASKEAGQTGELFF. CDR3 nucleotide sequence: TGTGCCAGCAAGGAAGCGGGACAGACCGGGGAGCTGTTTTTT.

This clone showed up just a few times. V and J are TRBV28 and TRBJ1-2; D uncertain. Trimming took off 1 base at V and 4 bases at J, with 7 bases between the two ends. The CDR3 extends over 13 amino acids. Germline lookup yields CDR1 MDHEN and CDR2 SYDVKM. CDR3 sequence reads: CASSLSAIYGYTF. The CDR3 region has the DNA TGTGCCAGCAGTTTATCGGCTATCTATGGCTACACCTTC.

This sequence joins TRBV7-2 and TRBJ2-7; weak D call: TRBD2 (6 bases). In germline, CDR1 is SGHTA, CDR2 FQGNSA. V was cut by 5 bases and J by 0 bases, with 17 bases left in between. The CDR3 has 16 amino acids. The CDR3 here is CASSTSPGLRSYEQYF. DNA for the CDR3: TGTGCCAGCAGCACTTCGCCGGGACTGCGCTCCTACGAGCAGTACTTC.

The chain combines TRBV5-1 with TRBJ2-2; the D is unclear. Deletions cut 3 bases from V and 3 bases from J, with 9 bases between. The CDR3 runs 14 residues. The germline V gene encodes CDR1 SGHRS and CDR2 YFSETQ. CDR3 loop: CASSSGADTGELFF. CDR3 DNA: TGCGCCAGCAGCTCTGGTGCAGACACCGGGGAGCTGTTTTTT.

A few counts support this clone. Distinct nucleotide sequences in the sample also encode this CDR3. The V gene is TRBV14, the J gene TRBJ2-3, with unresolved D. Germline V gives CDR1 SGHDN, CDR2 FVKESK. There are 11 residues in the CDR3. V was shortened by 2 bases and J by 5 bases, with 2 bases between the two germline ends. The CDR3 loop is CASSQRDTQYF. CDR3 nucleotides: TGTGCCAGCAGCCAAAGAGATACGCAGTATTTT.

CDR3 region: CASSLGPEGTDTQYF. CDR3 in DNA: TGTGCCAGCAGCTTGGGGCCCGAGGGCACAGATACGCAGTATTTT. The chain couples TRBV7-2 to TRBJ2-3; TRBD1 is a possible D gene (5 bases). Looked up from germline, CDR1 is SGHTA and CDR2 is FQGNSA. V lost 3 bases, J lost 1 base, and 11 bases lay in between. The CDR3 spans 15 residues.

The table lists this clone with a few counts. The chain employs TRBV5-6 and TRBJ2-7, with 14 bases lining up with TRBD2. The CDR3 sequence is 16 residues long. J gave up 4 bases and V 4 bases, and 7 bases lay outside the gene matches. Per the germline V gene, CDR1 is SGHDT and CDR2 is YYEEEE. The CDR3 bases are TGTGCCAGCAGCCCGGGACTAGCGGGAGATTGGTACGAGCAGTACTTC. As protein: CASSPGLAGDWYEQYF.

The gene calls are TRBV5-1 and TRBJ2-5; D call uncertain. This CDR3 spans 13 amino acids. Germline V CDR1 and CDR2: SGHRS, YFSETQ. Trimming shortened V by 1 base and J by 1 base, and 5 bases separated the two germline ends. The CDR3 sequence: CASSLRPQETQYF. The CDR3 DNA follows: TGCGCCAGCAGCTTGCGACCCCAAGAGACCCAGTACTTC.